This TCR beta chain was sequenced during a study of cytomegalovirus exposure and HLA in healthy donors. Trimming at V came to 2 bases and at J to 5 bases, leaving 3 bases not matched to a gene. The CDR3 runs 15 residues. CDR1 is SNHLY and CDR2 is FYNNEI in the germline V gene. With respect to this clone: The antigen is not known.

Points from the study as a whole: Specific recognition of CMV antigens was confirmed in vitro for a few chains (all CMV-associated).

Primers: 60 Vbeta forward and 13 Jbeta reverse. Measured with immunoSEQ multiplex PCR; TCRdb has only the in-frame clones, and not every one. The profile shows some 170,000 clones, over 75% of them singletons. Material for sequencing was PBMCs. The clonotype comes from a man aged 35-49 years in good health and CMV-seropositive. V usage is TRBV2 and J usage is TRBJ2-2, with 9 bases lining up with TRBD2. The CDR3 bases are TGTGCCAGCAGTGAACGGCTAGCGGGGACCGGGGAGCTGTTTTTT. Encoded protein: CASSERLAGTGELFF.